The 17 T cell receptor beta chains below come from one sample, sequenced in a study of identical twins. TCRdb ran MiXCR on the 5' RACE reads and lists one entry per CDR3 protein. The data show hundreds of thousands of distinct CDR3 sequences, about 8.3% seen once. The same sample was also used in a study of yellow fever vaccine responses in identical twins.

Sequencing was performed on memory (CD45RO+) T cells sorted from blood. These receptors were taken from a woman between 18 and 29 years old in good health.

This clonotype was seen more than once but under ten times. The J gene is TRBJ1-1, the V gene TRBV27, with D possibly matching TRBD1 (5 bases). V lost 2 bases to trimming and J lost 4 bases, with 11 bases between them. Looked up from germline, CDR1 is MNHEY and CDR2 is SMNVEV (reference sequence). The CDR3 totals 14 residues. Written as DNA, the CDR3 is TGTGCCAGCAGTTTAAGGAGGGGTAGCACTGAAGCTTTCTTT. The encoded protein is CASSLRRGSTEAFF.

A few counts support this clonotype. V and J are TRBV20-1 and TRBJ2-7; TRBD1 matches 11 bases. J lost 6 bases, V lost 6 bases, and 7 bases had no gene match. The CDR3 extends over 13 amino acids. Germline V gene lookup returns CDR1 DFQATT and CDR2 SNEGSKA (reference sequence). CDR3 in amino acids: CSAVGQGVIEQYF. The CDR3 DNA reads TGCAGTGCCGTGGGACAGGGGGTTATCGAGCAGTACTTC.

This clonotype has more than one count but fewer than ten. The rearrangement joins TRBV7-8 to TRBJ1-6; TRBD1 agrees at 9 bases. Looked up from germline, CDR1 is SGHVS and CDR2 is FQNEAQ. The V and J ends lost 4 bases and 8 bases, in that order; junction bases with no gene match: 6. The CDR3 consists of 15 residues. The DNA for the CDR3 is TGTGCCAGCAGCTGGGACAGGGAGCATTATTCACCCCTCCACTTT. It translates to CASSWDREHYSPLHF.

The table lists this clonotype with many counts. This sequence joins TRBV12-3 or TRBV12-4 and TRBJ2-3; 8 bases are shared with TRBD1. V shed 8 bases, J shed 0 bases, and the junction held 10 bases outside the gene matches. The CDR3 consists of 16 residues. DNA of the CDR3: TGTGCCAGCCACGGACAGGGAACTACCAGCACAGATACGCAGTATTTT. This gives the protein CASHGQGTTSTDTQYF.

The chain has TRBV15 and TRBJ2-7; 10 bases are shared with TRBD1. V dropped 5 bases and J dropped 5; count of bases not matched to a gene: 9. The CDR3 loop spans 15 amino acids. From germline, CDR1 is LNHNV and CDR2 YYDKDF (reference sequence). The CDR3 coding sequence is TGTGCCACCAGCCTACGGGACAGGGGCTTCGACGAGCAGTACTTC. It specifies CATSLRDRGFDEQYF.

This clonotype was detected a few times. The V gene is TRBV11-2, the J gene TRBJ2-5; 9 bases are shared with TRBD2. This CDR3 spans 17 amino acids. Germline lookup yields CDR1 SGHAT and CDR2 FQNNGV. V shed 5 bases and J 2 bases; nucleotides not matched to a gene: 12. For the CDR3, the DNA is TGTGCCAGCAGCCAGGGGCGGGCTAGCGGGATTCAAGAGACCCAGTACTTC. This encodes CASSQGRASGIQETQYF.

This clonotype appeared a few times. At one end, the junction sequence differs from germline, possibly due to a read error. The chain has TRBV20-1 and TRBJ2-5; D might be TRBD1 or TRBD2, each matching 5 bases. Germline V lookup: CDR1 DFQATT, CDR2 SNEGSKA (reference sequence). The CDR3 is made up of 15 amino acids. The CDR3 region has the DNA TGCAGTGCCAGAGCTGGGGACCAATACCAAGAGACCCAGTACTTC. Amino acids: CSARAGDQYQETQYF.

The chain employs TRBV11-3 and TRBJ2-3; a possible D gene is TRBD2 (5 bases). V was cut by 4 bases and J by 4 bases, with 9 bases left in between. CDR1 and CDR2 (germline): SGHNT, YENEEA. CDR3 length: 13 amino acids. CDR3 loop: CASSSLVADTQYF. The CDR3 DNA follows: TGTGCCAGCAGCTCACTAGTAGCAGATACGCAGTATTTT.

Many counts were recorded for this clonotype. This chain uses TRBV7-2 with TRBJ2-5, with D maybe TRBD1 (6 bases). Germline CDR1 and CDR2: SGHTA and FQGNSA. The V and J ends lost 5 bases and 4 bases respectively, with 14 bases between them. This CDR3 spans 14 amino acids. CDR3 amino acids: CASSLRGIRETQYF. Here the CDR3 DNA reads TGTGCCAGCAGCCTCAGGGGAATCCGAGAGACCCAGTACTTC.

This clonotype was picked up a small number of times. The rearrangement links TRBV9 to TRBJ1-4; TRBD1 is a possible D gene (6 bases). The CDR3 runs to 15 residues. Germline V CDR1 and CDR2: SGDLS, YYNGEE. V was clipped by 4 bases and J by 2 bases, with 12 bases between them. The CDR3 reads CASSSTGKTNEKLFF. The CDR3 DNA sequence: TGTGCCAGCAGCTCCACAGGGAAGACTAATGAAAAACTGTTTTTT.

This clonotype was seen repeatedly, ten times or more. The chain employs TRBV25-1 and TRBJ2-4, with D possibly TRBD2 on 7 matching bases. Germline V CDR1 and CDR2: MGHDK, SYGVNS. The V end was cut by 10 bases, the J end by 9 bases, with 16 bases between. This CDR3 has 12 amino acids. In DNA, the CDR3 is TGTGCCATCAGAGGGGGGGACGGCATTCAGTACTTC. The encoded protein is CAIRGGDGIQYF.

In this sample, this clonotype turned up a few times. The chain is built from TRBV9 and TRBJ1-1, with D perhaps matching TRBD1 (5 bases). CDR3 size: 16 residues. CDR1 SGDLS and CDR2 YYNGEE come from the germline V gene. V was cut by 3 bases and J by 4 bases, with 19 bases left in between. CDR3 loop: CASSGPQGRGGTEAFF. The CDR3 region has the DNA TGTGCCAGCAGCGGACCGCAGGGACGGGGTGGCACTGAAGCTTTCTTT.

The chain links TRBV6-1 to TRBJ2-6; D remains unclear. Germline CDR1 reads MNHNS; CDR2 reads SASEGT. V was pared by 2 bases and J by 0 bases, with 8 bases between. The CDR3 has 16 residues. This chain's CDR3 is CASSEYSSSGANVLTF. The CDR3 DNA follows: TGTGCCAGCAGTGAATACAGCAGCTCTGGGGCCAACGTCCTGACTTTC.

This clonotype has ten or more counts. The chain has TRBV9 and TRBJ2-1, with D maybe TRBD1 (5 bases). The V gene lost 0 bases and the J gene lost 5 bases, with 12 bases spanning the gap. The length of the CDR3 is 15 residues. CDR1 and CDR2 from the germline V gene are SGDLS and YYNGEE. The CDR3 is CASSVEGFSHNEQFF. The CDR3 DNA reads TGTGCCAGCAGCGTAGAGGGGTTTTCACACAATGAGCAGTTCTTC. The full variable domain, its missing parts supplied by reference TRBV9 and TRBJ2-1, is DSGVTQTPKHLITATGQRVTLRCSPRSGDLSVYWYQQSLDQGLQFLIQYYNGEERAKGNILERFSAQQFPDLHSELNLSSLELGDSALYFCASSVEGFSHNEQFFGPGTRLTVL.

This clonotype has ten or more counts. The chain carries TRBV5-4 and TRBJ2-1, with 14 bases fitting TRBD2. The CDR3 has 16 amino acids. V dropped 4 bases and J dropped 7; count of bases not matched to a gene: 7. CDR1 and CDR2 (germline): SGHNT, YYREEE (reference sequence). CDR3 sequence: CASSLGLAGGVNEQFF. The CDR3, as DNA: TGTGCCAGCAGCCTTGGACTAGCGGGAGGTGTTAATGAGCAGTTCTTC.

The rearrangement joins TRBV6-1 to TRBJ1-6, with D tentatively TRBD1 (6 bases). The CDR3 is made up of 15 amino acids. The V gene's germline CDR1 is MNHNS and CDR2 SASEGT. Trimming left V 4 bases short and J 7 bases short, with 14 bases between. The CDR3 nucleotides are TGTGCCAGCAGTGCCAGACAGGCGGAAAATTCACCCCTCCACTTT. As protein: CASSARQAENSPLHF.

This clonotype was observed at least ten times. The gene calls are TRBV3-1 and TRBJ2-3; weak D call: TRBD2 (5 bases). CDR1 LGHDT and CDR2 YNNKEL come from the germline V gene (reference sequence). V was clipped by 5 bases and J by 6 bases, with 15 bases between them. CDR3 length equals 14 residues. This CDR3 reads CASSVRGSVDTQYF. Written as DNA, the CDR3 is TGTGCCAGCAGCGTTAGAGGGTCTGTCGATACGCAGTATTTT.